A single sample gave rise to the 9 T cell receptor beta chains below, sequenced in a study of T cells in Graves' hyperthyroidism and ophthalmopathy. The source material, RNA transcripts, was used to amplify TCR beta CDR3 regions. First-round RT-PCR of the TCR CDR3 relied on the HTBI primer set. MiXCR was run by TCRdb on the multiplex PCR reads, yielding one entry per CDR3 protein. The profile covers hundreds of thousands of distinct CDR3 sequences, with roughly 15% appearing a single time and 2.5% to 4% taken by the ten largest. The sequencing input was blood. These receptors all stem from a woman in her thirties or forties with Graves' ophthalmopathy.

This clonotype was recorded many times. V and J are TRBV7-9 and TRBJ2-3; 9 nucleotides line up with TRBD1. V lost 5 bases and J lost 4; bases outside the gene matches: 4. Germline V gene data show CDR1 as SEHNR and CDR2 as FQNEAQ (reference sequence). The CDR3 sequence is 14 residues long. CDR3 amino acids: CASSQGQGPDTQYF. The CDR3 coding sequence is TGTGCCAGCAGCCAGGGACAGGGTCCAGATACGCAGTATTTT.

This clonotype was detected ten times or more. This sequence joins TRBV6-1 and TRBJ1-1, with 8 bases lining up with TRBD1. J gave up 5 bases and V 7 bases, and 12 bases lay outside the gene matches. The CDR3 is 15 residues long. Germline assignment: CDR1 MNHNS and CDR2 SASEGT. As DNA, the CDR3 is TGTGCCAGCACCCGGCCGGGGACAGGAGGGACTGAAGCTTTCTTT. As protein: CASTRPGTGGTEAFF.

The chain couples TRBV28 to TRBJ2-7; 9 nucleotides align to TRBD1. There are 14 residues in the CDR3. V trimming: 5 bases; J trimming: 6 bases; junction bases outside the gene matches: 8. In germline, CDR1 is MDHEN, CDR2 SYDVKM. CDR3 DNA: TGTGCCAGCAGTGTCCGGGACAGGGTGACCGAGCAGTACTTC. Translating it yields CASSVRDRVTEQYF.

This clonotype occurred many times. V and J are TRBV2 and TRBJ2-1; D is undetermined. Germline values: CDR1 SNHLY, CDR2 FYNNEI. Trimming removed 6 bases at V and 5 bases at J, with 8 bases between. The CDR3 consists of 12 residues. The CDR3 sequence: CASRRTDNEQFF. Here the CDR3 DNA reads TGTGCCAGCAGAAGGACGGACAATGAGCAGTTCTTC.

J is TRBJ2-1 and V is TRBV24-1, with 11 bases that match TRBD2. V lost 0 bases and J lost 4; bases outside the gene matches: 1. The CDR3 has 16 residues. Germline values: CDR1 KGHDR, CDR2 SFDVKD. CDR3 coding DNA: TGTGCCACCAGTGATTTGGTAGCGGGAGGGTACAATGAGCAGTTCTTC. Its protein product is CATSDLVAGGYNEQFF.

The chain employs TRBV5-1 and TRBJ2-1; TRBD1 is a possible D gene (7 bases). The V and J ends lost 3 bases and 6 bases respectively, with 16 bases between them. The CDR3 spans 15 residues. Germline CDR1 and CDR2: SGHRS and YFSETQ. CDR3 protein: CASSSQGGFGNEQFF. The CDR3 DNA reads as TGCGCCAGCAGCTCCCAGGGGGGTTTTGGCAATGAGCAGTTCTTC.

DNA for the CDR3: TGTGCCAGCAGCCAAGATATCGCGGGAGATAGAACTGAAGCTTTCTTT. This encodes CASSQDIAGDRTEAFF. The chain uses TRBV14 and TRBJ1-1; the D is unclear. The CDR3 is 16 residues long. Germline CDR1 is SGHDN and CDR2 is FVKESK. Trimming pared 0 bases from V and 5 bases from J, leaving 16 bases between.

This clonotype has at least ten counts. The rearrangement uses TRBV2 and TRBJ2-7, with D possibly matching TRBD1 (6 bases). This CDR3 has 13 amino acids. CDR1 and CDR2 from the germline V gene are SNHLY and FYNNEI. Trimming stripped 9 bases from V and 3 bases from J, with 15 bases between. The CDR3 region has the DNA TGTGCCAGTTGCCCGGACAGCCTCTACGAGCAGTACTTC. It is translated as CASCPDSLYEQYF.

This clonotype came up a few times. This chain links TRBV7-6 with TRBJ2-5; TRBD1 matches 7 bases. With 1 base clipped from V and 2 bases from J, the junction kept 1 base outside the gene matches. Germline V gene lookup returns CDR1 SGHVS and CDR2 FNYEAQ. This CDR3 has 14 residues. DNA for the CDR3: TGTGCCAGCAGCTTAGAGGACAGGCAAGAGACCCAGTACTTC. Its protein product is CASSLEDRQETQYF.